Each of the 29 T cell receptor beta chains below was sequenced from the same sample in a study of blood T cell repertoires in COVID-19. Some clones are missing from TCRdb's copy, which holds only in-frame ones; the method was immunoSEQ multiplex PCR. Of 95,000 to 150,000 clones listed, under 90% are singletons. What was sequenced was peripheral blood. The receptors were gathered from an older woman with acute or convalescent COVID-19.

This chain connects TRBV4-1 to TRBJ1-1; the D is unclear. The V end was cut by 1 base, the J end by 1 base, with 10 bases between. Germline V gene sequence: CDR1 MGHRA, CDR2 YSYEKL. This CDR3 is 15 amino acids long. The CDR3 DNA sequence: TGCGCCAGCAGCCAAGCCGACTTGAGGAACACTGAAGCTTTCTTT. This encodes CASSQADLRNTEAFF.

In this sample, this clone turned up once. This sequence joins TRBV7-2 and TRBJ1-1; possibly TRBD1 for D (5 bases). CDR3 size: 14 residues. The germline V gene encodes CDR1 SGHTA and CDR2 FQGNSA. The V and J ends lost 2 bases and 1 base respectively, with 8 bases between them. The CDR3 DNA follows: TGTGCCAGCAGCTTATACGGGGGGAACACTGAAGCTTTCTTT. This sequence encodes CASSLYGGNTEAFF.

The chain recombines TRBV6-5 with TRBJ1-5; 9 bases map to TRBD1. The CDR3 consists of 15 residues. The germline gives CDR1 MNHEY, CDR2 SVGAGI. The V segment lost 7 bases and the J segment 3 bases; nucleotides outside the gene matches: 7. The CDR3 spells CASNPGTGSNQPQHF. The CDR3 DNA sequence: TGTGCCAGCAACCCAGGGACAGGGTCCAATCAGCCCCAGCATTTT.

V gene TRBV19 combines with J gene TRBJ2-2; TRBD1 might be the D (5 bases). V dropped 1 base and J dropped 6 bases, with 12 bases sitting between them. CDR1 and CDR2 from the germline V gene are LNHDA and SQIVND (reference sequence). The CDR3 totals 15 residues. CDR3 sequence reads: CASSIGGRGAGELFF. The CDR3 nucleotides read TGTGCCAGTAGTATAGGGGGAAGGGGCGCCGGGGAGCTGTTTTTT.

This chain uses TRBV2 with TRBJ1-1; no reliable D call. In germline, CDR1 is SNHLY, CDR2 FYNNEI. Trimming pared 7 bases from V and 0 bases from J, leaving 9 bases between. The CDR3 length is 13 residues. The CDR3: CASTRGMNTEAFF. The DNA of the CDR3 is TGTGCCAGCACTCGGGGAATGAACACTGAAGCTTTCTTT. The variable domain in full, completed from reference TRBV2 and TRBJ1-1, reads EPEVTQTPSHQVTQMGQEVILRCVPISNHLYFYWYRQILGQKVEFLVSFYNNEISEKSEIFDDQFSVERPDGSNFTLKIRSTKLEDSAMYFCASTRGMNTEAFFGQGTRLTVV.

This chain links TRBV5-8 with TRBJ1-1; TRBD1 matches 10 bases. The length of the CDR3 is 14 residues. Per the germline V gene, CDR1 is SGHTS and CDR2 is YDEGEE. The trim removed 2 bases at V and 5 bases at J, leaving 3 bases unmatched. The CDR3 nucleotides read TGTGCCAGCAGCTTAGGGGGACAGGGGACTGAAGCTTTCTTT. It translates to CASSLGGQGTEAFF.

The V call is TRBV2, the J call TRBJ1-2; the D gene is possibly TRBD1 (5 bases). V shed 6 bases and J shed 1 base, with 12 bases lying between them. The germline V gene has CDR1 SNHLY and CDR2 FYNNEI. The CDR3 is 14 residues long. CDR3 sequence reads: CASRGRTFNYGYTF. The CDR3 DNA follows: TGTGCCAGCAGAGGCCGGACATTTAACTATGGCTACACCTTC.

This rearrangement joins TRBV27 to TRBJ1-6; D perhaps matches TRBD1 (6 bases). The germline CDR1 and CDR2 sequences are MNHEY and SMNVEV (reference sequence). This CDR3 has 15 amino acids. Trimming stripped 7 bases from V and 5 bases from J, with 15 bases between. DNA for the CDR3: TGTGCCAGCACCAAGGACAGCACAAATAATTCACCCCTCCACTTT. This codes for CASTKDSTNNSPLHF.

Of note for this clone: Other DNA sequences of this sample code for an identical CDR3. The chain combines TRBV4-3 with TRBJ2-5, with 12 bases matching TRBD2. The V segment lost 3 bases and the J segment 2 bases; nucleotides outside the gene matches: 7. The length of the CDR3 is 17 residues. Looked up from germline, CDR1 is LGHNA and CDR2 is YSLEER. The CDR3 spells CASSQDRLAGGQETQYF. The CDR3 DNA reads TGCGCCAGCAGCCAGGACCGGCTAGCGGGGGGGCAAGAGACCCAGTACTTC.

J is TRBJ1-2 and V is TRBV30; TRBD1 aligns across 10 bases. The germline V gene encodes CDR1 GTSNPN and CDR2 SVGIG (reference sequence). Losses at the gene ends were 7 bases for V and 7 bases for J; bases not matched to a gene: 9. There are 13 residues in the CDR3. The CDR3 DNA is TGTGCCTCCCAACCGGGACAGGGGAGTGGCTACACCTTC. Protein sequence: CASQPGQGSGYTF.

A few counts support this clone. J is TRBJ1-5 and V is TRBV4-1; possibly TRBD1 for D (5 bases). CDR3 length: 13 residues. The V end was cut by 0 bases, the J end by 8 bases, with 8 bases between. Germline lookup yields CDR1 MGHRA and CDR2 YSYEKL. CDR3 in DNA: TGCGCCAGCAGCCAAGATCCAGGGAAGCCCCAGCATTTT. Translation: CASSQDPGKPQHF.

This chain links TRBV5-1 with TRBJ2-5, with a possible D match to TRBD2 (5 bases). Trimming stripped 0 bases from V and 7 bases from J, with 16 bases between. In germline, CDR1 is SGHRS, CDR2 YFSETQ. The CDR3 has 15 amino acids. The CDR3 nucleotides read TGCGCCAGCAGCTTGGGTATCGGACTTGGATGGACCCAGTACTTC. This codes for CASSLGIGLGWTQYF.

This clone has just a few counts. The chain couples TRBV21-1 to TRBJ2-3; the table's D call TRBD1 went unverified against the DNA. TRBV21-1 is a pseudogene. This CDR3 region has 17 residues. The CDR3 coding sequence is TGTGCCAGCAGCAAAAAAACATTCCCCTCTAGCACAGATACGCAGTATTTT. It is translated as CASSKKTFPSSTDTQYF.

The chain couples TRBV10-3 to TRBJ2-2, with 8 bases identical to TRBD1. This CDR3 comprises 14 residues. Germline values: CDR1 ENHRY, CDR2 SYGVKD. Trimming took 7 bases from V and 5 from J; bases not matched to a gene: 6. The CDR3 DNA reads TGTGCCATCAAGGGGACAGGCGGTACCGGGGAGCTGTTTTTT. Its translation: CAIKGTGGTGELFF.

The CDR3 bases are TGTGCCAGCAGAGAAAGCAAAACTCAGGCCAGGCCCCTCCACTTT. It encodes CASRESKTQARPLHF. The chain carries TRBV21-1 and TRBJ1-6; no DNA check was done on the table's D call, TRBD1. TRBV21-1 is a pseudogene locus. This CDR3 has 15 residues.

Comment on this clone: Other DNA sequences of this sample code for an identical CDR3. V and J are TRBV7-9 and TRBJ1-1; 7 positions match TRBD1. Germline CDR1 reads SEHNR; CDR2 reads FQNEAQ (reference sequence). V lost 5 bases and J lost 2; bases outside the gene matches: 8. The CDR3 spans 15 residues. The CDR3 DNA follows: TGTGCCAGCAGCCCACGCGGACAGGTTAACACTGAAGCTTTCTTT. It encodes CASSPRGQVNTEAFF.

The V call is TRBV9, the J call TRBJ1-6; D is undetermined. In germline, CDR1 is SGDLS, CDR2 YYNGEE. The CDR3 runs 15 residues. Trimming left V 4 bases short and J 6 bases short, with 14 bases between. The CDR3 nucleotides read TGTGCCAGCAGCCCGAGAGAGGGCGGTAATTCACCCCTCCACTTT. Protein sequence: CASSPREGGNSPLHF.

The chain recombines TRBV11-3 with TRBJ2-2; 8 nucleotides match TRBD2. CDR1 and CDR2 (germline): SGHNT, YENEEA. This CDR3 is built from 15 residues. Trimming cost V 1 base and J 5 bases; bases outside gene matches: 3. CDR3 residues: CASSLGVAGTGELFF. The CDR3 DNA follows: TGTGCCAGCAGCTTAGGGGTAGCGGGGACCGGGGAGCTGTTTTTT.

This clone was detected only a few times. This CDR3 is CASDSSNQPQHF. The CDR3 DNA is TGTGCCAGCGACAGCTCCAATCAGCCCCAGCATTTT. The chain couples TRBV12-3 or TRBV12-4 to TRBJ1-5, with D possibly matching TRBD1 (5 bases). This CDR3 has 12 residues. Trimming took 8 bases from V and 3 from J, leaving 8 bases between them.

V gene TRBV5-1 combines with J gene TRBJ2-1, with a tentative D call TRBD2 (6 bases). Germline V gives CDR1 SGHRS, CDR2 YFSETQ. Trimming removed 2 bases at V and 6 bases at J, with 15 bases between. CDR3 size: 15 residues. CDR3 bases: TGCGCCAGCAGCTTAGCCGGGACTCCACTCAATGAGCAGTTCTTC. It is translated as CASSLAGTPLNEQFF. The variable domain in full, completed from reference TRBV5-1 and TRBJ2-1, reads KAGVTQTPRYLIKTRGQQVTLSCSPISGHRSVSWYQQTPGQGLQFLFEYFSETQRNKGNFPGRFSGRQFSNSRSEMNVSTLELGDSALYLCASSLAGTPLNEQFFGPGTRLTVL.

This rearrangement joins TRBV21-1 to TRBJ1-1. TRBV21-1 is reported as a pseudogene. This CDR3 spans 15 amino acids. The CDR3 is CASSILPLRDTEAFF. CDR3 DNA sequence: TGTGCCAGCAGCATCCTGCCCCTGAGGGACACTGAAGCTTTCTTT.

In nucleotides, the CDR3 is TGTGCCAGCAGCTTAAATCGGGGCACCGGGGAGCTGTTTTTT. Translating gives CASSLNRGTGELFF. The chain carries TRBV7-3 and TRBJ2-2; tentatively, D is TRBD2 (5 bases). V lost 1 base and J 4 bases, leaving 7 bases between the germline ends. The germline CDR1 and CDR2 sequences are SGHTA and FQGTGA. The CDR3 is made up of 14 amino acids.

This clone was found once. The chain recombines TRBV24-1 with TRBJ2-3, with 8 bases aligning to TRBD2. Germline values: CDR1 KGHDR, CDR2 SFDVKD. J was trimmed by 2 bases and V by 3 bases; bases with no gene match: 9. This CDR3 is built from 17 residues. The CDR3 here is CATSDRRAGGITDTQYF. The CDR3 DNA is TGTGCCACCAGTGATAGAAGGGCGGGGGGAATCACAGATACGCAGTATTTT.

The chain combines TRBV6-5 with TRBJ2-2; weak D call: TRBD1 (5 bases). Trimming removed 6 bases from V and 4 bases from J, with 15 bases in between. This CDR3 is 15 amino acids long. CDR1 is MNHEY and CDR2 is SVGAGI in the germline V gene. CDR3 in DNA: TGTGCCAGCAGCCGAGCCTGGGGCGGCACCGGGGAGCTGTTTTTT. Protein: CASSRAWGGTGELFF.

V and J are TRBV7-2 and TRBJ2-1; D is unresolved. This CDR3 is built from 14 residues. V was cut by 6 bases and J by 4 bases, with 13 bases left in between. Germline V gene sequence: CDR1 SGHTA, CDR2 FQGNSA. The CDR3 DNA is TGTGCCAGCAGTTCGGCAGGCGTATACAATGAGCAGTTCTTC. Protein sequence: CASSSAGVYNEQFF.

The genes are TRBV7-6 and TRBJ2-1, with 7 bases matching TRBD2. This CDR3 contains 16 residues. With V trimmed by 1 base and J by 4 bases, 7 bases remained unmatched. From germline, CDR1 is SGHVS and CDR2 FNYEAQ. CDR3 in amino acids: CASSLEAGAGYNEQFF. The CDR3 region has the DNA TGTGCCAGCAGCTTAGAGGCGGGAGCTGGGTACAATGAGCAGTTCTTC.

The rearrangement uses TRBV5-1 and TRBJ2-5; TRBD1 matches 7 bases. CDR1 is SGHRS, CDR2 YFSETQ, per germline. Germline trimming cut 4 bases from V and 5 bases from J; bases unmatched to any gene: 8. This CDR3 spans 14 amino acids. CDR3 DNA: TGCGCCAGCAGCGCGTTGACAGGGATGGAGACCCAGTACTTC. Its protein is CASSALTGMETQYF.

V is TRBV6-1 and J is TRBJ1-1; D ambiguous. The germline V gene encodes CDR1 MNHNS and CDR2 SASEGT. V was clipped by 2 bases and J by 3 bases, with 16 bases between them. This CDR3 comprises 16 residues. CDR3 bases: TGTGCCAGCAGTGAACTGCGGGTGAACCCCTACACTGAAGCTTTCTTT. This translates into CASSELRVNPYTEAFF.

The chain combines TRBV19 with TRBJ1-5, with D maybe TRBD1 (6 bases). The ends were cut back, 5 bases at V and 0 bases at J, with 14 bases in the middle. Germline V gene data show CDR1 as LNHDA and CDR2 as SQIVND (reference sequence). The CDR3 sequence is 16 residues long. The CDR3 region is CASSSTGQVSNQPQHF. CDR3 in DNA: TGTGCCAGTAGTTCCACAGGGCAGGTTAGCAATCAGCCCCAGCATTTT.